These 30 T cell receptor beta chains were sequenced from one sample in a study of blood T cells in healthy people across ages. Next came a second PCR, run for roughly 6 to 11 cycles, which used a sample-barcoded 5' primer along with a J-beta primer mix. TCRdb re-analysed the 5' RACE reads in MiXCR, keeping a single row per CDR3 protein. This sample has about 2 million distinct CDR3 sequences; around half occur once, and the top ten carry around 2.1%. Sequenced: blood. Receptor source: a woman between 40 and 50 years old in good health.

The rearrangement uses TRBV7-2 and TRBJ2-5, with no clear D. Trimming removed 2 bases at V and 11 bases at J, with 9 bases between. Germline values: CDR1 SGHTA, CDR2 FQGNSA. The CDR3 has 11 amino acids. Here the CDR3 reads CASSLKDKQYF. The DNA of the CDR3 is TGTGCCAGCAGCTTAAAAGACAAGCAGTACTTC.

CDR3 DNA sequence: TGTGCCAGCACTGGGAGGGTAGCAGAAGATACGCAGTATTTT. Translated, it gives CASTGRVAEDTQYF. V usage is TRBV12-3 or TRBV12-4 and J usage is TRBJ2-3; 7 bases map to TRBD2. The CDR3 covers 14 residues. V lost 7 bases, J lost 5 bases, and 9 bases stayed unmatched.

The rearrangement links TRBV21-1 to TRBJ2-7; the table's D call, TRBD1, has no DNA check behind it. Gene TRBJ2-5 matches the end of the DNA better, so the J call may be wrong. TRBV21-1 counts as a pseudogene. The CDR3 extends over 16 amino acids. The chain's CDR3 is CASSKVRGQDKETQYF. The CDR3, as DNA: TGTGCCAGCAGCAAAGTTAGGGGACAGGATAAGGAGACCCAGTACTTC.

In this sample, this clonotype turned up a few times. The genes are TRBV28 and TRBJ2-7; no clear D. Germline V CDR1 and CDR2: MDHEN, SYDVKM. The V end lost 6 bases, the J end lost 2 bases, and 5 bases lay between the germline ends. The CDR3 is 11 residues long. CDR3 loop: CASRTPYEQYF. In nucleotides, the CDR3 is TGTGCCAGCAGGACTCCCTACGAGCAGTACTTC.

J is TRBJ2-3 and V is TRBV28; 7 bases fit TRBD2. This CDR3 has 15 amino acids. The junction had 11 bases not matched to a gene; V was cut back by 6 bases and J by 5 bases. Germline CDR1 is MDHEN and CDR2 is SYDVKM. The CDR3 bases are TGTGCCAGCAGCGGACTAGAGCCCAGACGAGATACGCAGTATTTT. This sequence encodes CASSGLEPRRDTQYF.

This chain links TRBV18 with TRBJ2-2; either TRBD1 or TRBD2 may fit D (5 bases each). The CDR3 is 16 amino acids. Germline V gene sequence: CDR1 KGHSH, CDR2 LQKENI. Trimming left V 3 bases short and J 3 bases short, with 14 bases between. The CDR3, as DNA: TGTGCCAGCTCACCGCCCCCCGAGGGGTACACCGGGGAGCTGTTTTTT. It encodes CASSPPPEGYTGELFF.

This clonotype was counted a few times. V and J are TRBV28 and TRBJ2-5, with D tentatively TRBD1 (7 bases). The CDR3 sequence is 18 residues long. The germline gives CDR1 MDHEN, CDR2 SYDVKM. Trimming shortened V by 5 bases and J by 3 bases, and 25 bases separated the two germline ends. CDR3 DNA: TGTGCCAGCAGTCGACCCTCCGCGGAGGGGGCGATCAAAGAGACCCAGTACTTC. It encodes CASSRPSAEGAIKETQYF.

This CDR3 is CASRSRTGGSPLHF. The CDR3 nucleotides read TGTGCCAGCAGGAGTCGGACAGGGGGTTCACCCCTCCACTTT. The genes are TRBV2 and TRBJ1-6, with 10 bases aligning to TRBD1. This CDR3 comprises 14 residues. The germline V gene encodes CDR1 SNHLY and CDR2 FYNNEI. The V and J ends lost 6 bases and 9 bases, in that order; junction bases with no gene match: 5.

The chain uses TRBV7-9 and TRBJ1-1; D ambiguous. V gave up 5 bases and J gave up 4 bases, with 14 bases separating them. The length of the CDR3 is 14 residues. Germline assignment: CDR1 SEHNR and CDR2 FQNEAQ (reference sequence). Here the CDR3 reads CASSPRRAGTEAFF. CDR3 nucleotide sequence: TGTGCCAGCAGCCCCCGGCGGGCGGGCACTGAAGCTTTCTTT. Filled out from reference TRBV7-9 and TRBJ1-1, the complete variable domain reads DTGVSQNPRHKITKRGQNVTFRCDPISEHNRLYWYRQTLGQGPEFLTYFQNEAQLEKSRLLSDRFSAERPKGSFSTLEIQRTEQGDSAMYLCASSPRRAGTEAFFGQGTRLTVV.

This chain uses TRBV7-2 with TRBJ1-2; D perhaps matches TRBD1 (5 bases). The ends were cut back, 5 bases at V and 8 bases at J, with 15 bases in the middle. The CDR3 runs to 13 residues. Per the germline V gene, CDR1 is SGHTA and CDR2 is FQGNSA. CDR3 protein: CASSKTQGPGYTF. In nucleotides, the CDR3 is TGTGCCAGCAGCAAAACCCAGGGACCCGGCTACACCTTC.

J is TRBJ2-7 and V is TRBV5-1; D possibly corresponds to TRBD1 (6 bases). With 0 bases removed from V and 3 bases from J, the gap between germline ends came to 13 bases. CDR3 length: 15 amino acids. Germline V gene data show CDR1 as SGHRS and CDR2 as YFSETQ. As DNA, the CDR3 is TGCGCCAGCAGCTTGGGGTCAGGGGCGATCTACGAGCAGTACTTC. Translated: CASSLGSGAIYEQYF.

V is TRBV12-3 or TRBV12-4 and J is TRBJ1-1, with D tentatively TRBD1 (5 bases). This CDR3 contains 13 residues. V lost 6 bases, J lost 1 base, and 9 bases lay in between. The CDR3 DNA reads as TGTGCCAGCAGGGGACGACCGAACACTGAAGCTTTCTTT. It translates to CASRGRPNTEAFF.

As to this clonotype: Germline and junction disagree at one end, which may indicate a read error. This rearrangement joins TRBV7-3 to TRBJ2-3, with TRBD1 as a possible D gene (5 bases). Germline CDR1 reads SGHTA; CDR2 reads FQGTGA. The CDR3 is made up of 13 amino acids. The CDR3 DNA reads TGTGCCAGCAGCCGGAGAGCGACAGAGACGCAGTATTTT. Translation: CASSRRATETQYF.

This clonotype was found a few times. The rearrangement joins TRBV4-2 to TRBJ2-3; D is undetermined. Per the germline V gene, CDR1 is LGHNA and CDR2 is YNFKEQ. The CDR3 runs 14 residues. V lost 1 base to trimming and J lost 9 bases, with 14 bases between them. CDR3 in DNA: TGTGCCAGCAGCCAAGGGTGGTTCTTGAGGACGCAGTATTTT. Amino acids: CASSQGWFLRTQYF.

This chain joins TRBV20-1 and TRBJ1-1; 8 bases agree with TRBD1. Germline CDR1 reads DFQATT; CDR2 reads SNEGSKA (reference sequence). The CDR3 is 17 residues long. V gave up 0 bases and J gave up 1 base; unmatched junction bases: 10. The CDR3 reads CSARDQGARFANTEAFF. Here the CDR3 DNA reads TGCAGTGCTAGAGATCAGGGGGCGCGTTTCGCGAACACTGAAGCTTTCTTT.

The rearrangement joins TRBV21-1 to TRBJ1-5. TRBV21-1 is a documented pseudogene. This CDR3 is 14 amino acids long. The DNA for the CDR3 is TGTGCCAGCATGGGAGGGGTTTTGGGTCAGCCCCAGCATTTT. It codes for CASMGGVLGQPQHF.

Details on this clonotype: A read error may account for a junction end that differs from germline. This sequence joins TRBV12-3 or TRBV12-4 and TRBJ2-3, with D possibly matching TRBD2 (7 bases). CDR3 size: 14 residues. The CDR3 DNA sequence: TGTGCCAGCAACGAAGGGGGGGGAACAGATATGCAGTATTTT. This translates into CASNEGGGTDMQYF.

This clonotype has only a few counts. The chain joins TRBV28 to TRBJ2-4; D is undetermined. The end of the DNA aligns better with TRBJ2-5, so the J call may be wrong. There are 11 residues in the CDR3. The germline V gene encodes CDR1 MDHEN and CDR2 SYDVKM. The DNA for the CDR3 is TGTGCCAGCAGTCAATACGAGACCCAGTACTTC. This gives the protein CASSQYETQYF.

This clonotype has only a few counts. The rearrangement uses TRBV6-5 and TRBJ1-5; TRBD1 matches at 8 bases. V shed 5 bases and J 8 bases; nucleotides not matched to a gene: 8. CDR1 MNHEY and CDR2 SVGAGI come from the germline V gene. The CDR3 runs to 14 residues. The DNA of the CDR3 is TGTGCCAGCAGTCCCGGACAGGGTATTAAGCCCCAGCATTTT. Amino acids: CASSPGQGIKPQHF.

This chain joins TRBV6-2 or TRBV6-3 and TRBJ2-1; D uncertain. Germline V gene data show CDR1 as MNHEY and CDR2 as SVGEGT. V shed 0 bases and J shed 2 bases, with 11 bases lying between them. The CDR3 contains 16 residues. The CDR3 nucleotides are TGTGCCAGCAGTTACTCAAGAGCGTCGCCCTACAATGAGCAGTTCTTC. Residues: CASSYSRASPYNEQFF.

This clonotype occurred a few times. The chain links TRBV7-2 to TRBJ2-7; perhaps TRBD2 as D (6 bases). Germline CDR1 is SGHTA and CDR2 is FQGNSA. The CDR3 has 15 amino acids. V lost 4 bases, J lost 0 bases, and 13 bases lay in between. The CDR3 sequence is CASSSEGGLSYEQYF. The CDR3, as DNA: TGTGCCAGCAGCTCGGAGGGCGGCCTCTCCTACGAGCAGTACTTC. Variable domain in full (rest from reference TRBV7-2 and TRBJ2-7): GAGVSQSPSNKVTEKGKDVELRCDPISGHTALYWYRQSLGQGLEFLIYFQGNSAPDKSGLPSDRFSAERTGGSVSTLTIQRTQQEDSAVYLCASSSEGGLSYEQYFGPGTRLTVT.

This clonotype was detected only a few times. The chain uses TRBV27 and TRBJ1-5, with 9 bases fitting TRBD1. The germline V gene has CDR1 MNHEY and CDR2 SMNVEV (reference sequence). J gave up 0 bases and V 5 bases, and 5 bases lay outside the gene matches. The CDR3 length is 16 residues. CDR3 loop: CASSPGQGYSNQPQHF. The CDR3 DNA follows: TGTGCCAGCAGTCCGGGACAGGGTTATAGCAATCAGCCCCAGCATTTT.

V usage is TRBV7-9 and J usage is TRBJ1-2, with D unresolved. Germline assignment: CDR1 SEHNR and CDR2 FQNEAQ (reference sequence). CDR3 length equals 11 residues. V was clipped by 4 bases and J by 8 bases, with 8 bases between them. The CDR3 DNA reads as TGTGCCAGCAGCTCCCAAGGGGGCTACACCTTC. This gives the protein CASSSQGGYTF.

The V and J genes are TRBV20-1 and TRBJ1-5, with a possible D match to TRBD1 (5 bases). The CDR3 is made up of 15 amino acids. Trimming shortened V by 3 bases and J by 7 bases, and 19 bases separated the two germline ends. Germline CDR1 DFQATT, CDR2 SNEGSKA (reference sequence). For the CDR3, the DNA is TGCAGTGCTAGTTATGGGGTACTACGGGGGCAGCCCCAGCATTTT. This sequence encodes CSASYGVLRGQPQHF.

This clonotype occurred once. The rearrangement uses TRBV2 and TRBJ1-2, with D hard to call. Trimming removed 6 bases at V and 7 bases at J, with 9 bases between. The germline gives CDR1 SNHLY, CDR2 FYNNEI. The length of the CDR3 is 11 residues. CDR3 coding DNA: TGTGCCAGCAGAGGGTATAGTGGCTACACCTTC. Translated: CASRGYSGYTF.

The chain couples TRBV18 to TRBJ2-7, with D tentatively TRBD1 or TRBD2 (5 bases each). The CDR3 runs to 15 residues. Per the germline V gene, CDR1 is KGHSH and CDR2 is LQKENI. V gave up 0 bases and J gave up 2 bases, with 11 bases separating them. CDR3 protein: CASSPPSGRAYEQYF. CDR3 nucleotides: TGTGCCAGCTCACCACCGTCAGGGAGAGCCTACGAGCAGTACTTC.

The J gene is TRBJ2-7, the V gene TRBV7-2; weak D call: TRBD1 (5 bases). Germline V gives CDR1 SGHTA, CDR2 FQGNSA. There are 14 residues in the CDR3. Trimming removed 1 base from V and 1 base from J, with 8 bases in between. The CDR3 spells CASSLDRLSYEQYF. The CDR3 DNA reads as TGTGCCAGCAGCTTAGACAGGCTATCCTACGAGCAGTACTTC.

The CDR3 is CATTKGGGYEQYF. Written as DNA, the CDR3 is TGTGCCACCACCAAAGGGGGCGGGTACGAGCAGTACTTC. The chain carries TRBV28 and TRBJ2-7, with 7 nucleotides matching TRBD1. The CDR3 extends over 13 amino acids. Looked up from germline, CDR1 is MDHEN and CDR2 is SYDVKM. After removal of 10 bases from V and 4 bases from J, the junction contained 10 bases not matched to a gene.

The CDR3 reads CITATNTGELFF. The CDR3 bases are TGCATCACCGCAACTAACACCGGGGAGCTGTTTTTT. V usage is TRBV29-1 and J usage is TRBJ2-2, with D uncertain. The CDR3 extends over 12 amino acids. Looked up from germline, CDR1 is SQVTM and CDR2 is ANQGSEA.

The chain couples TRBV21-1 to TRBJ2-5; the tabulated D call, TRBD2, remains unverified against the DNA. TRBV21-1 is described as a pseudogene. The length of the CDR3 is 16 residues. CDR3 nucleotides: TGTGCCAGCAGCGAAGGGACTAGCGAAGTTCAAGAGACCCAGTACTTC. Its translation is CASSEGTSEVQETQYF.